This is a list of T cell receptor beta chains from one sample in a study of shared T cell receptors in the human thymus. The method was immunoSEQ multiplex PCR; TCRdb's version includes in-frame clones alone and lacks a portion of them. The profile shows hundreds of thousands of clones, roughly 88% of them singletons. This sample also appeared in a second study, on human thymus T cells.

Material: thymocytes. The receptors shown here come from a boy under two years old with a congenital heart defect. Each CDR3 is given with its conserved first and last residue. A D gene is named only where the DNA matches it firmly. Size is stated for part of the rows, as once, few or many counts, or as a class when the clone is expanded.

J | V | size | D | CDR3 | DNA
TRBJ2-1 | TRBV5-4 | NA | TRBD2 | CASSFSTSGSCNEQFF | TGTGCCAGCAGTTTCTCGACTAGCGGGAGTTGCAATGAGCAGTTCTTC
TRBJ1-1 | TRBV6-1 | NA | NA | CASRSTGLGTEAFF | TGTGCCAGCAGGTCAACAGGGTTGGGCACTGAAGCTTTCTTT
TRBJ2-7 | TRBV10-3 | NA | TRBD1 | CAISRQGIYEQYF | TGTGCCATCAGTAGACAGGGGATCTACGAGCAGTACTTC
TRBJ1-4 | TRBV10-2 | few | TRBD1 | CASSGGQDVFF | TGCGCCAGCAGTGGGGGACAGGACGTGTTTTTT
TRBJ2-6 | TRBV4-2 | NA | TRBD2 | CASSQALVLGLAGSGANVLTF | TGTGCCAGCAGCCAAGCGTTGGTACTGGGGCTAGCGGGCTCTGGGGCCAACGTCCTGACTTTC
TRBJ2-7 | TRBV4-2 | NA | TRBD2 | CASSQDGLAGVVRYEQYF | TGTGCCAGCAGCCAAGATGGCCTAGCGGGAGTGGTCCGGTACGAGCAGTACTTC
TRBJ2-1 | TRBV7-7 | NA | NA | CASSPGPDPNEQFF | TGTGCTAGCAGCCCAGGCCCCGACCCCAATGAGCAGTTCTTC
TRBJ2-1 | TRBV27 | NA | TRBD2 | CASSRTSGRGYNEQFF | TGTGCCAGCAGTAGGACTAGCGGGAGGGGTTACAATGAGCAGTTCTTC
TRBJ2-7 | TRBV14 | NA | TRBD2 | CASSHPGLADSYEQYF | TGTGCCAGCAGTCACCCAGGACTAGCGGACTCCTACGAGCAGTACTTC
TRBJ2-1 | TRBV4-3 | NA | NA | CASSQDREAESYNEQFF | TGCGCCAGCAGCCAAGATCGTGAGGCGGAGTCCTACAATGAGCAGTTCTTC
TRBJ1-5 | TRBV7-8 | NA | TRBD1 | CASSPPVGDRVRNSNQPQHF | TGTGCCAGCAGCCCCCCCGTAGGGGACAGGGTAAGGAATAGCAATCAGCCCCAGCATTTT
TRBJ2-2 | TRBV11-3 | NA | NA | CASSPCWGTSANTGELFF | TGTGCCAGCAGCCCGTGCTGGGGGACTTCCGCGAACACCGGGGAGCTGTTTTTT
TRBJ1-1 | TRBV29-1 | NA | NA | CSVAGNPLPFF | TGCAGCGTTGCAGGGAATCCTCTCCCTTTCTTT
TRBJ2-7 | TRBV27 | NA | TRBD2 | CASSFSPTSGISNEQYF | TGTGCCAGCAGTTTCTCTCCGACTAGCGGGATTTCCAACGAGCAGTACTTC
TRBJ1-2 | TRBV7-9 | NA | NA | CASSLGDITNYGYTF | TGTGCCAGCAGCTTAGGCGACATAACTAACTATGGCTACACCTTC
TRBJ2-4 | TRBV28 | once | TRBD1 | CASSDRQGAKNIQYF | TGTGCCAGCAGCGACCGACAGGGGGCCAAAAACATTCAGTACTTC
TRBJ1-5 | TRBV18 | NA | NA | CASSPDRPAISQPQHF | TGTGCCAGCTCACCTGACAGACCCGCAATATCTCAGCCCCAGCATTTT
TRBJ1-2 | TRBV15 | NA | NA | CATSRDRSGARYGYTF | TGTGCCACCAGCAGAGATAGGTCAGGGGCAAGGTATGGCTACACCTTC
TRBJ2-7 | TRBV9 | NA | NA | CASSVPRRERSSYEQYF | TGTGCCAGCAGCGTTCCTCGGAGGGAACGGTCCTCCTACGAGCAGTACTTC
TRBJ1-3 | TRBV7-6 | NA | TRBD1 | CASSLAKGTGDRALFSGNTIYF | TGTGCCAGCAGCTTAGCGAAGGGGACCGGGGACAGGGCCCTTTTCTCTGGAAACACCATATATTTT
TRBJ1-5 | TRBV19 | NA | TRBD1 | CASSRDRGRQPQHF | TGTGCCAGTAGTAGGGACAGGGGACGGCAGCCCCAGCATTTT
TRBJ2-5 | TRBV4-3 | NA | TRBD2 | CASSQGGLAGSQETQYF | TGCGCCAGCAGCCAAGGTGGACTAGCGGGGAGCCAAGAGACCCAGTACTTC
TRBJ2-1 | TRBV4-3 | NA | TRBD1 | CASSQWGGDRGVRGNEQFF | TGCGCCAGCAGCCAATGGGGGGGGGACAGGGGAGTTCGAGGCAATGAGCAGTTCTTC
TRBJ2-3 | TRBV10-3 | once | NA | CAISESVGRASTDTQYF | TGTGCCATCAGTGAGTCGGTGGGCAGGGCTAGCACAGATACGCAGTATTTT
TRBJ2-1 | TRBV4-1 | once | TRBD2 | CASSQDRLREDEQFF | TGCGCCAGCAGCCAAGATCGGCTGCGGGAGGATGAGCAGTTCTTC
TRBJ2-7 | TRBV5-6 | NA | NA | CASSVGTYEQYF | TGTGCCAGCAGCGTCGGGACCTACGAGCAGTACTTC
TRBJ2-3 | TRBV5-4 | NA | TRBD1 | CASSKRDRWTDTQYF | TGTGCCAGCAGCAAACGGGACAGGTGGACAGATACGCAGTATTTT
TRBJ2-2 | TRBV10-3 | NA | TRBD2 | CAISEPRTSGSTGELFF | TGTGCCATCAGTGAGCCCCGGACTAGCGGGAGCACCGGGGAGCTGTTTTTT
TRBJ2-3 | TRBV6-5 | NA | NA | CASSYMRDTDTQYF | TGTGCCAGCAGCTACATGCGGGACACAGATACGCAGTATTTT
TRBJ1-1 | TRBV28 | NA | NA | CASSPGGPEAFF | TGTGCCAGCAGTCCCGGAGGTCCTGAAGCTTTCTTT
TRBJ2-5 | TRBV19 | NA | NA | CASSPLYPERAQETQYF | TGTGCCAGTAGCCCCCTTTACCCCGAGAGGGCCCAAGAGACCCAGTACTTC
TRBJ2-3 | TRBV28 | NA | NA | CASRLGQADTDTQYF | TGTGCCAGCCGATTGGGTCAGGCAGACACAGATACGCAGTATTTT
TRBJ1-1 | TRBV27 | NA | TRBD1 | CASSHDRETEAFF | TGTGCCAGCAGTCACGACAGGGAGACTGAAGCTTTCTTT
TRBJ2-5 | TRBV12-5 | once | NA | CASGLGQVETQYF | TGTGCTAGTGGTTTGGGACAAGTTGAGACCCAGTACTTC
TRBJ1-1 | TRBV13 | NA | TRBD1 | CASSFPPGTGDTEAFF | TGTGCCAGCAGCTTCCCCCCCGGGACAGGGGACACTGAAGCTTTCTTT
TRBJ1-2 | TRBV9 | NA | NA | CASSVGPGLYGYTF | TGTGCCAGCAGCGTAGGCCCAGGACTCTATGGCTACACCTTC
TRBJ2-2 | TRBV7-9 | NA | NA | CASSSTPLRTSNTGELFF | TGTGCCAGCAGCTCGACCCCCTTAAGGACATCGAACACCGGGGAGCTGTTTTTT
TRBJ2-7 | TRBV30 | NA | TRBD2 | CAWSAWTSGSGEQYF | TGTGCCTGGAGCGCTTGGACTAGCGGGAGCGGGGAGCAGTACTTC
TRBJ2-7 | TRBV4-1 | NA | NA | CASSLTLVPPPRGPYEQYF | TGCGCCAGCAGCCTAACGCTAGTCCCGCCCCCGCGAGGGCCCTACGAGCAGTACTTC
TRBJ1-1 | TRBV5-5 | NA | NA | CASGEGNTEAFF | TGTGCCAGCGGAGAGGGAAACACTGAAGCTTTCTTT